There are many counts of the clone carrying this TCR beta chain. This sample is part of a study of neurological immune-mediated disorders. On the study more broadly: Relapsing-remitting patients made up about nine tenths of the roughly 34 multiple sclerosis patients, and secondary progressive patients made up 3.

The cDNA was generated by 5'RACE with 10-nucleotide random UMIs. Via MiXCR, TCRdb re-called the 5' RACE reads, giving one row per CDR3 protein. The sample has 71,000 or so distinct CDR3 sequences; less than 5.5% are singletons. The TCR originated in a woman between 25 and 40 years old with multiple sclerosis. The sequencing input was PBMCs.

CDR3 region: CASSPTGTGEIDTQYF. The CDR3 DNA sequence: TGTGCCAGCAGTCCGACCGGGACAGGGGAGATCGATACGCAGTATTTT. V gene TRBV2 combines with J gene TRBJ2-3; 10 bases are a match to TRBD1. The trim removed 5 bases at V and 6 bases at J, leaving 11 bases unmatched. Germline loops: CDR1 SNHLY, CDR2 FYNNEI. This CDR3 is 16 amino acids long.